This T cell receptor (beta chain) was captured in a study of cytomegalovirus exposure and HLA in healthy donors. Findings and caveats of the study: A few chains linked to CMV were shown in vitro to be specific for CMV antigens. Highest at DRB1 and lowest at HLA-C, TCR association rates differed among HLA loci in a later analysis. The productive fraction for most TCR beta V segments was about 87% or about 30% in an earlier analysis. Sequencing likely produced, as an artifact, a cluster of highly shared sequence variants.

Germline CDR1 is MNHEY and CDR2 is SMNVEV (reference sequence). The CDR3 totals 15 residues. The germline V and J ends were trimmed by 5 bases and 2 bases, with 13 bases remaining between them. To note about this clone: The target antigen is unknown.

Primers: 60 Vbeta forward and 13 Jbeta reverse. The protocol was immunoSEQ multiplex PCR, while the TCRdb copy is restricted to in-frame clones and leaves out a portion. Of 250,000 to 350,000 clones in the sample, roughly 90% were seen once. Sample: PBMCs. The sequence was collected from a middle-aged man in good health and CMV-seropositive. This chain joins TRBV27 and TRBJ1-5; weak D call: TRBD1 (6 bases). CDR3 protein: CASSLTRGGNQPQHF. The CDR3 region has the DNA TGTGCCAGCAGTCTGACCAGGGGAGGCAATCAGCCCCAGCATTTT.